The rows below give T cell receptor beta chains drawn from one sample of a study of Ad26.COV2.S vaccination and SARS-CoV-2 variants. Using immunoSEQ multiplex PCR, the repertoire was profiled, and TCRdb retains in-frame clones only, with some absent. The sample lists roughly 680,000 clones, about 89% occurring once. Material: peripheral blood, obtained in a trial of Ad26.COV2.S vaccine versus placebo. These receptors were collected from a person between 18 and 65 years old who received the Ad26.COV2.S COVID-19 vaccine or a placebo. Each CDR3 is given with its conserved first and last residue. Each record gives: CDR3 protein, CDR3 DNA, D gene, V gene, clone size, J gene. A D gene is named only where the DNA matches it firmly. The listing skips clone size in some rows; elsewhere it reads once, few, many or a size class.

CAISEKPSGRFIDEQFF,TGTGCCATCAGTGAGAAACCTTCCGGGAGGTTTATCGATGAGCAGTTCTTC,TRBD2,TRBV10-3,once,TRBJ2-1
CASRPRDTVSQTQYF,TGTGCCAGCAGGCCCCGGGACACCGTCTCCCAGACCCAGTACTTC,-,TRBV25-1,-,TRBJ2-5
CASSQTATYEQYF,TGTGCCAGCAGCCAAACAGCCACCTACGAGCAGTACTTC,-,TRBV3-1/TRBV3-2,-,TRBJ2-7
CASSQAGTGVPLHF,TGTGCCAGCAGCCAGGCCGGGACAGGGGTCCCCCTCCACTTT,TRBD1,TRBV3-1/TRBV3-2,-,TRBJ1-6
CASSTRDRVPYGYTF,TGTGCCAGCAGCACGAGGGACAGGGTACCCTATGGCTACACCTTC,TRBD1,TRBV5-4,-,TRBJ1-2
CASSYGRTAASVGAFF,TGTGCCAGCAGTTACGGACGAACGGCAGCCTCTGTCGGAGCTTTCTTT,-,TRBV6-2/TRBV6-3,-,TRBJ1-1
CAWSGLYNEQFF,TGTGCCTGGAGTGGGCTGTACAATGAGCAGTTCTTC,-,TRBV30,-,TRBJ2-1
CATSRDLAGGRNEQFF,TGTGCCACCAGCAGAGATCTGGCGGGGGGGCGCAATGAGCAGTTCTTC,TRBD2,TRBV15,-,TRBJ2-1
CASSFRQGNEKLFF,TGTGCCAGCAGCTTCAGACAGGGGAATGAAAAACTGTTTTTT,TRBD1,TRBV7-2,-,TRBJ1-4
CATHSRQGRLWDTGELFF,TGTGCCACCCACTCTCGACAGGGTCGGTTATGGGACACCGGGGAGCTGTTTTTT,TRBD1,TRBV19,-,TRBJ2-2
CASNQYGSGGAGEQFF,TGTGCCAGCAACCAATATGGGAGCGGGGGGGCAGGGGAGCAGTTCTTC,TRBD2,TRBV2,once,TRBJ2-1
CAWSTGLNTEAFF,TGTGCCTGGAGTACAGGGCTGAACACTGAAGCTTTCTTT,-,TRBV30,-,TRBJ1-1
CASSLRPTGDPDYGYTF,TGTGCCAGCAGCCTACGGCCGACAGGGGATCCTGACTATGGCTACACCTTC,TRBD1,TRBV6-2/TRBV6-3,few,TRBJ1-2
CASSLDSSGYGYTF,TGCGCCAGCAGCTTGGATTCCTCGGGCTATGGCTACACCTTC,-,TRBV5-1,-,TRBJ1-2
CASSSSAGGLETQYF,TGTGCCAGCAGTTCCTCAGCGGGGGGGCTGGAGACCCAGTACTTC,TRBD2,TRBV6-6,-,TRBJ2-5